This is a list of T cell receptor beta chains from one sample in a study of blood T cell repertoires in COVID-19. Profiling relied on immunoSEQ multiplex PCR, and the TCRdb table lists in-frame clones only, not all of them. The sample lists about 62,000 clones; 80% to 90% were seen once. Sequenced: peripheral blood. These receptors were collected from a woman aged 55-69 years with COVID-19, enrolled during active disease. CDR3s leave out the opening cysteine and the closing phenylalanine or tryptophan.

cdr3_aa,v_call,j_call
ASSQSPEPLAGSSSYNEQF,TRBV23-1,TRBJ2-1
ASSFMASGANVLT,TRBV28,TRBJ2-6
ASSAFDSATNEKLF,TRBV7-9,TRBJ1-4
AWSPSRDRALGYEQY,TRBV30,TRBJ2-7
ASSRLAGAYNEQF,TRBV11-2,TRBJ2-1
ASSWGTGTYEQY,TRBV6-5,TRBJ2-7
ASSMGSIGRWNSPLH,TRBV19,TRBJ1-6
ASGDRTGYEQY,TRBV19,TRBJ2-7
ASLTGGAYEAF,TRBV18,TRBJ1-1
ASRQEGGKGGDRYDYT,TRBV4-1,TRBJ1-2